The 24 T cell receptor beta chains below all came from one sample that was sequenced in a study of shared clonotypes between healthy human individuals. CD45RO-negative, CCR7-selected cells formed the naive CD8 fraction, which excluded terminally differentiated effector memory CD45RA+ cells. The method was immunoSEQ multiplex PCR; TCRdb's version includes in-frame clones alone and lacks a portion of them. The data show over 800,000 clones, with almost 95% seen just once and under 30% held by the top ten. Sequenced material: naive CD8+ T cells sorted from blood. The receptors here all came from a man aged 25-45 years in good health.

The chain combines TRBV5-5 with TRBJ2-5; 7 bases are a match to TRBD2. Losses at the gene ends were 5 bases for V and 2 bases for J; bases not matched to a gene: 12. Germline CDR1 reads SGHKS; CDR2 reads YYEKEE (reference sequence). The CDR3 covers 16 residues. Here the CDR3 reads CASSPWASGGQETQYF. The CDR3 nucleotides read TGTGCCAGCAGTCCTTGGGCTAGCGGTGGTCAAGAGACCCAGTACTTC. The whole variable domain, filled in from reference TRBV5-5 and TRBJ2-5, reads DAGVTQSPTHLIKTRGQQVTLRCSPISGHKSVSWYQQVLGQGPQFIFQYYEKEERGRGNFPDRFSARQFPNYSSELNVNALLLGDSALYLCASSPWASGGQETQYFGPGTRLLVL.

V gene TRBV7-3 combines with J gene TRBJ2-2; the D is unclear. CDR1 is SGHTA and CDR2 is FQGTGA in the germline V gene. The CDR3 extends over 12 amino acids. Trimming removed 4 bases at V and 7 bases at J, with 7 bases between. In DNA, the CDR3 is TGTGCCAGCAGCTCCACGGGCGGGGAGCTGTTTTTT. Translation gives CASSSTGGELFF.

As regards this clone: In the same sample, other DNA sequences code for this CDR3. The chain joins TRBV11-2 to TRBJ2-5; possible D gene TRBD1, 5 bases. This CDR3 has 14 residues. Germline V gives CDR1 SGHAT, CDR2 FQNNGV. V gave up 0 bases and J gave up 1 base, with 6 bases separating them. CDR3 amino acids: CASSLEDSQETQYF. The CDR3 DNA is TGTGCCAGCAGCTTAGAAGACAGCCAAGAGACCCAGTACTTC.

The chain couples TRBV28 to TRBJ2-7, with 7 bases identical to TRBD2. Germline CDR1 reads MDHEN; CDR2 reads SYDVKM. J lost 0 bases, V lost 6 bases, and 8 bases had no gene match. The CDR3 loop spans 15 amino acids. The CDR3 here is CASSWRGTTSYEQYF. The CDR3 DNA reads TGTGCCAGCAGCTGGCGGGGGACCACCTCCTACGAGCAGTACTTC.

CDR3 DNA: TGTGCCAGCAGCTTAGTTCAAACCGGGACTAGCGGATACGAGCAGTACTTC. It codes for CASSLVQTGTSGYEQYF. This chain links TRBV7-9 with TRBJ2-7; TRBD2 matches 11 bases. The CDR3 consists of 17 residues. V trimming: 1 base; J trimming: 4 bases; junction bases outside the gene matches: 9. Germline V gene lookup returns CDR1 SEHNR and CDR2 FQNEAQ (reference sequence).

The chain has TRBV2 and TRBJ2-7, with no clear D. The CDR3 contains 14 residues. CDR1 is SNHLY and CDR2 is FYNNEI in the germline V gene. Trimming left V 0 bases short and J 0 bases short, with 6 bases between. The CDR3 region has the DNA TGTGCCAGCAGTGAAGCGCGGTACTCCTACGAGCAGTACTTC. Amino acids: CASSEARYSYEQYF.

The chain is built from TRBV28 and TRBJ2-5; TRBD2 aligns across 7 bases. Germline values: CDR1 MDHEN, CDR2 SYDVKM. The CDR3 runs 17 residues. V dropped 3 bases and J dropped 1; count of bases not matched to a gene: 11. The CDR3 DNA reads TGTGCCAGCAGTTTTGTACCACTAGCGCCAGGCCAAGAGACCCAGTACTTC. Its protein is CASSFVPLAPGQETQYF.

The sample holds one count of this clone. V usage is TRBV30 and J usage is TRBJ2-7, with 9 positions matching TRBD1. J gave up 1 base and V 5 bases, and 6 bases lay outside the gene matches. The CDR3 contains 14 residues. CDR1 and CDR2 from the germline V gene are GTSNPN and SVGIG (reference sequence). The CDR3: CAWCSGTGSYEQYF. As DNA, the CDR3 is TGTGCCTGGTGCTCCGGGACAGGGTCCTACGAGCAGTACTTC. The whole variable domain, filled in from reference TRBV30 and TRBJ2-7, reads SQTIHQWPATLVQPVGSPLSLECTVEGTSNPNLYWYRQAAGRGLQLLFYSVGIGQISSEVPQNLSASRPQDRQFILSSKKLLLSDSGFYLCAWCSGTGSYEQYFGPGTRLTVT.

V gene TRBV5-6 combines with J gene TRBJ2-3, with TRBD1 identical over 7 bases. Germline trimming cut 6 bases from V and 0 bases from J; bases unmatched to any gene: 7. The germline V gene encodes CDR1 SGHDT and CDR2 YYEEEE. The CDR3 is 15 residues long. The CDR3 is CASIPTGKSTDTQYF. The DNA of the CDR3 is TGTGCCAGCATCCCGACAGGGAAGAGCACAGATACGCAGTATTTT.

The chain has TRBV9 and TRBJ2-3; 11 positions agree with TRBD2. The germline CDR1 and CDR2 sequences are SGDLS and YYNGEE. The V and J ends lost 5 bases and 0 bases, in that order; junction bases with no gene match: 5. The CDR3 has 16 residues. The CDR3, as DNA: TGTGCCAGCAGTCCCGGGACTAGCGGCAGCACAGATACGCAGTATTTT. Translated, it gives CASSPGTSGSTDTQYF.

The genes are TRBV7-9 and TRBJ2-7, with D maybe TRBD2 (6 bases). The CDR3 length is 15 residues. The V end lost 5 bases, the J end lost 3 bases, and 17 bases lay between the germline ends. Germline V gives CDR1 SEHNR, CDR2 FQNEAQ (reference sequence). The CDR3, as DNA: TGTGCCAGCAGCAATACGGGACTGTGGGGCTACGAGCAGTACTTC. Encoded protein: CASSNTGLWGYEQYF. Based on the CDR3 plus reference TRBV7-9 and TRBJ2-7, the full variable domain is DTGVSQNPRHKITKRGQNVTFRCDPISEHNRLYWYRQTLGQGPEFLTYFQNEAQLEKSRLLSDRFSAERPKGSFSTLEIQRTEQGDSAMYLCASSNTGLWGYEQYFGPGTRLTVT.

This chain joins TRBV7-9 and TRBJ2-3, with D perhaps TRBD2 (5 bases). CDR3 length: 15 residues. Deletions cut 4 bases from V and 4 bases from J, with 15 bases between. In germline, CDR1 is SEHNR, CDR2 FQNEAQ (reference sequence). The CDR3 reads CASSSGSMFPDTQYF. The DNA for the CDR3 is TGTGCCAGCAGCTCTGGGAGCATGTTCCCAGATACGCAGTATTTT.

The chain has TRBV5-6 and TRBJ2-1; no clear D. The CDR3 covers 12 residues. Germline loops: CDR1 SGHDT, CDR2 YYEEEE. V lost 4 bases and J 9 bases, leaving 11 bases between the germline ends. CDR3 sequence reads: CASSPVPREQFF. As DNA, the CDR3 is TGTGCCAGCAGCCCAGTTCCGCGTGAGCAGTTCTTC.

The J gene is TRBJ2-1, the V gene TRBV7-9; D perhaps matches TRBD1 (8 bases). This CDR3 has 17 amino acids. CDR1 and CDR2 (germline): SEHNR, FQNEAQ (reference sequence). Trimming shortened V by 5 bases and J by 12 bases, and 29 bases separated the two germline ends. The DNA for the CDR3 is TGTGCCAGCAGCCCTGGACAGGGCGGTCTGCTAGCGGAGATGCAGTTCTTC. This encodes CASSPGQGGLLAEMQFF.

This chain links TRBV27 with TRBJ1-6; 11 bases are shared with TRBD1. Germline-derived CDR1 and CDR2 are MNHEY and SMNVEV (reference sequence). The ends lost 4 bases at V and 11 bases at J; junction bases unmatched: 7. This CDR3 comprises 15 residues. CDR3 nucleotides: TGTGCCAGCAGTTACGGACAGGGGGCGTGGGCACCCCTCCACTTT. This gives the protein CASSYGQGAWAPLHF.

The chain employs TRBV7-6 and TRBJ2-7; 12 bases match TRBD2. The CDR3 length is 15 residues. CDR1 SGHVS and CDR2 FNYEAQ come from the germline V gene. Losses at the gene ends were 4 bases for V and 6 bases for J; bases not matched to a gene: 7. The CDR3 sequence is CASSSLAGGLFEQYF. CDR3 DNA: TGTGCCAGCAGCTCTCTAGCGGGAGGGCTGTTCGAGCAGTACTTC.

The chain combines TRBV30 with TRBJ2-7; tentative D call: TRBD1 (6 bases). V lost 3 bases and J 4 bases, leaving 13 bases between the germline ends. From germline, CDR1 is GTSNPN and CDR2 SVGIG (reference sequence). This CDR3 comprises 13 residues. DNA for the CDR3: TGTGCCTGGAGCCAGGGGTTGGGGTACGAGCAGTACTTC. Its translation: CAWSQGLGYEQYF.

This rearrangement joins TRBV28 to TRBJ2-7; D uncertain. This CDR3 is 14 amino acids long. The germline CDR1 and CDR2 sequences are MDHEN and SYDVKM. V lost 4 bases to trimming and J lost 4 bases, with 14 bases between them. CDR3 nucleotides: TGTGCCAGCAGTTCATCCGGAAGGTTATACGAGCAGTACTTC. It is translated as CASSSSGRLYEQYF.

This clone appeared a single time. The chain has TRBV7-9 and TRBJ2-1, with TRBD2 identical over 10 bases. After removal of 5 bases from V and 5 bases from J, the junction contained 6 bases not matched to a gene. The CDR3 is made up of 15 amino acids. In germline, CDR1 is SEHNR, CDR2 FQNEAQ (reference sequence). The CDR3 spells CASSDPSGGHNEQFF. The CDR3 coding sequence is TGTGCCAGCAGCGACCCTAGCGGGGGCCACAATGAGCAGTTCTTC.

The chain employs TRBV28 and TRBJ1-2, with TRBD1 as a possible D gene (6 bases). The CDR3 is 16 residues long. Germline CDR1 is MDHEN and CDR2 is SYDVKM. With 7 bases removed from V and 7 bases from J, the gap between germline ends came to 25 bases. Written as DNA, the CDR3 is TGTGCCAGCACCCTATCAGCGGGACACCACCTACGTGGCTACACCTTC. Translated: CASTLSAGHHLRGYTF.

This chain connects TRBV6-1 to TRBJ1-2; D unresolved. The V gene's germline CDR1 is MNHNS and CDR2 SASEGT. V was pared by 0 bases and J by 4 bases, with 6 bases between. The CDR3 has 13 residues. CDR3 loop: CASSEAEGYGYTF. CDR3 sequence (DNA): TGTGCCAGCAGTGAAGCGGAGGGCTATGGCTACACCTTC.

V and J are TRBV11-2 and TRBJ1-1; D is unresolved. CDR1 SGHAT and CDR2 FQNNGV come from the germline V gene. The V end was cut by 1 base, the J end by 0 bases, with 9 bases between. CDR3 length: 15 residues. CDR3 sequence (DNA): TGTGCCAGCAGCTTAGCGAGCATACTGAACACTGAAGCTTTCTTT. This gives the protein CASSLASILNTEAFF. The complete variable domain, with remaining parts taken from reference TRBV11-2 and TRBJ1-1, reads EAGVAQSPRYKIIEKRQSVAFWCNPISGHATLYWYQQILGQGPKLLIQFQNNGVVDDSQLPKDRFSAERLKGVDSTLKIQPAKLEDSAVYLCASSLASILNTEAFFGQGTRLTVV.

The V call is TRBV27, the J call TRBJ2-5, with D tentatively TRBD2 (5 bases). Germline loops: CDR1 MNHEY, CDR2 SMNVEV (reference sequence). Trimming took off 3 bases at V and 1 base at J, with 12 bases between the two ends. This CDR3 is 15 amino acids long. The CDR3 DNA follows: TGTGCCAGCAGTTTCCTGTGGAGGCGCCAAGAGACCCAGTACTTC. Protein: CASSFLWRRQETQYF.

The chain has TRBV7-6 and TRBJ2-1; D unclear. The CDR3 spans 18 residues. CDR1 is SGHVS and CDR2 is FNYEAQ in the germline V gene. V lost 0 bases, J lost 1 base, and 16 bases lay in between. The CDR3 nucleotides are TGTGCCAGCAGCTTAGCTGGGTTAGGCAGTGAATCCTACAATGAGCAGTTCTTC. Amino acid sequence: CASSLAGLGSESYNEQFF.